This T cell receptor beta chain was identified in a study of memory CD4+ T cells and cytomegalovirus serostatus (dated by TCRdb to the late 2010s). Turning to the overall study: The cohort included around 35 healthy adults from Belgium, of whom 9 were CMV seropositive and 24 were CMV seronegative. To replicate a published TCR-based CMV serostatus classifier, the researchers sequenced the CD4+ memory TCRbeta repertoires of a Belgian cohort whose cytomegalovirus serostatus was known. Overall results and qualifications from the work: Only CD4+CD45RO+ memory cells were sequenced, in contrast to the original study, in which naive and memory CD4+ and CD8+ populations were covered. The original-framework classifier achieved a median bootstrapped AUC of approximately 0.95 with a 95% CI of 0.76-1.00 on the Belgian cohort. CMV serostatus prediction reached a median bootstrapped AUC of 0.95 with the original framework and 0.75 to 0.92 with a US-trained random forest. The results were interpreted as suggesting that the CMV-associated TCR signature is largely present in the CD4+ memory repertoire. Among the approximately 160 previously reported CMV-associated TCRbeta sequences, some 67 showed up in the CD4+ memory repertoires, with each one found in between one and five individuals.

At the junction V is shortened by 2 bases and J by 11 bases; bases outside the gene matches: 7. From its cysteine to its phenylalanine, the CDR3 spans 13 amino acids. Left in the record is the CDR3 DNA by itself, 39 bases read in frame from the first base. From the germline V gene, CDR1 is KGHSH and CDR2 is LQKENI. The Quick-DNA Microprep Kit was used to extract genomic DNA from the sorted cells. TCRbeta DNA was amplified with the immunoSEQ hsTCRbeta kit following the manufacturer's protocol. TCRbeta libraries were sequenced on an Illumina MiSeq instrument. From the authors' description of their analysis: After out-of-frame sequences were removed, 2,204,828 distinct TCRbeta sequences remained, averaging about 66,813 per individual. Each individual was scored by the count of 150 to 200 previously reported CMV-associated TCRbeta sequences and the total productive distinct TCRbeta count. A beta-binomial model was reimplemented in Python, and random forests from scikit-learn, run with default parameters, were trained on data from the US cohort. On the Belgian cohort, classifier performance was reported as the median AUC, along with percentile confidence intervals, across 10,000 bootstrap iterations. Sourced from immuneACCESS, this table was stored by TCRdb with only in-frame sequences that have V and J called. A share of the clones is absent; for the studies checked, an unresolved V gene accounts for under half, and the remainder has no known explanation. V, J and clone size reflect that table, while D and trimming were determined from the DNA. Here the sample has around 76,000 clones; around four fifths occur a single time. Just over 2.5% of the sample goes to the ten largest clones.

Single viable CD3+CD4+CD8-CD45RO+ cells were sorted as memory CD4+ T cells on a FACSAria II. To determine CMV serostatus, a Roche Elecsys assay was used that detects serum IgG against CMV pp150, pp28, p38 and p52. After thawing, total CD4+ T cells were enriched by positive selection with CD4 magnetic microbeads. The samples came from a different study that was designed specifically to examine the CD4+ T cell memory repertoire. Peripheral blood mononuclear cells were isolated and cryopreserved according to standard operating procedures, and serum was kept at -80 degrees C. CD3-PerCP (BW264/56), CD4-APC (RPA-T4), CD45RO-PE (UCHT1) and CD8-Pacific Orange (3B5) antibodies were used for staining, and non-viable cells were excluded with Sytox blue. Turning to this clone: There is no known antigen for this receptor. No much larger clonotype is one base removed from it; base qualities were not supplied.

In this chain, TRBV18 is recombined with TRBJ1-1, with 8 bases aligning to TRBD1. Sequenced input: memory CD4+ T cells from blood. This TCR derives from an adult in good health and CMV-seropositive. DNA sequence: TGTGCCAGCTCACCATCAGCGGACAGGGAGGCTTTCTTT. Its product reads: CASSPSADREAFF.